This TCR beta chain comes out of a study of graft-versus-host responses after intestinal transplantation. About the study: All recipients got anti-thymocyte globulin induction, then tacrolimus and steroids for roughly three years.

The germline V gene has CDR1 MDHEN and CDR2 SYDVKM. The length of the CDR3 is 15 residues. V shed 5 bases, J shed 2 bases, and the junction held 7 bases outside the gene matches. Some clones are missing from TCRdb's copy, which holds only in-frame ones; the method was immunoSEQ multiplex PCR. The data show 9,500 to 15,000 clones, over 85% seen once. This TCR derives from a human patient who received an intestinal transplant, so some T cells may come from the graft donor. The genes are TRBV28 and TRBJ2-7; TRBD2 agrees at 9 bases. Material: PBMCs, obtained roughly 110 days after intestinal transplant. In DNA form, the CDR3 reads TGTGCCAGCAGTGATACTAGCGGGCCGACCTACGAGCAGTACTTC. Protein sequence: CASSDTSGPTYEQYF. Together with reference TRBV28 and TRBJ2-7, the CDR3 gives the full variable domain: DVKVTQSSRYLVKRTGEKVFLECVQDMDHENMFWYRQDPGLGLRLIYFSYDVKMKEKGDIPEGYSVSREKKERFSLILESASTNQTSMYLCASSDTSGPTYEQYFGPGTRLTVT.